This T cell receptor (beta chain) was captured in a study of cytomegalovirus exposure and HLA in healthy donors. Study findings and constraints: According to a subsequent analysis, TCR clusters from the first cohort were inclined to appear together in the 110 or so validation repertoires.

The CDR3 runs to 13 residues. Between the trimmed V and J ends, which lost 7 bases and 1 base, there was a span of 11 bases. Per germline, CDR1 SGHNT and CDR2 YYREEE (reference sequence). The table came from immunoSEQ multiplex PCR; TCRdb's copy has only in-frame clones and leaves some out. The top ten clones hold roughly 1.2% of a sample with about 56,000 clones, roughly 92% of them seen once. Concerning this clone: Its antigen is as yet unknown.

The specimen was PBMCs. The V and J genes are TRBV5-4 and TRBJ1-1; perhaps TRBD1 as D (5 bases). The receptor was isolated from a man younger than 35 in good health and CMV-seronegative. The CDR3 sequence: CASGQGTNTEAFF. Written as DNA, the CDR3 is TGTGCCAGCGGACAAGGAACGAACACTGAAGCTTTCTTT.